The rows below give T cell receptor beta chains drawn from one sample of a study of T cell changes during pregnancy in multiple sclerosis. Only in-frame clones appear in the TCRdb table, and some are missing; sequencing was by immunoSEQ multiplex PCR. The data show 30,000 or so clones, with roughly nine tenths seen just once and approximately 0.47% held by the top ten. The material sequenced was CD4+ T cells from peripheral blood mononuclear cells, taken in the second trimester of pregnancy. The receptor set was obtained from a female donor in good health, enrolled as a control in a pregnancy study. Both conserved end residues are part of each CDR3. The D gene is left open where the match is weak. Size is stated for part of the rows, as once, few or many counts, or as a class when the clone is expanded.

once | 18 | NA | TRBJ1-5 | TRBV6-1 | TGTGCCAGCAGTGGAGGGGCGGGGGGGGGCTTTGGCAATCAGCCCCAGCATTTT | CASSGGAGGGFGNQPQHF
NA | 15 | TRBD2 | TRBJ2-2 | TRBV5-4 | TGTGCCAGCAGCTTCAGCGGGAGGAACACCGGGGAGCTGTTTTTT | CASSFSGRNTGELFF
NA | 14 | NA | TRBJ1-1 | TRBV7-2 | TGTGCCAGCAGCCCCAGGGTGGGGGGGACTGAAGCTTTCTTT | CASSPRVGGTEAFF
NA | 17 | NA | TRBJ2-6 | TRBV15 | TGTGCCACCAGCAGAGGACAAGTGAACTCTGGGGCCAACGTCCTGACTTTC | CATSRGQVNSGANVLTF
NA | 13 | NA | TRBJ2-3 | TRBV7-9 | TGTGCCAGCAGCTTACAGGGCACAGATACGCAGTATTTT | CASSLQGTDTQYF
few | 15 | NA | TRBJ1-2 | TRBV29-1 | TGCAGCGTTGAAGAGGGGGCAGCGTCTAACTATGGCTACACCTTC | CSVEEGAASNYGYTF
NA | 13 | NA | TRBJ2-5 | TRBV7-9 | TGTGCCAGCAGCTTAGGGACAGAAAAGACCCAGTACTTC | CASSLGTEKTQYF
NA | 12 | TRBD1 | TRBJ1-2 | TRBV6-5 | TGTGCCAGCAGGGACAGGGGATATGGCTACACCTTC | CASRDRGYGYTF
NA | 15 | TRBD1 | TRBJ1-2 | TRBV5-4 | TGTGCCAGCAGGGGGACAGGGAGAGCTAACTATGGCTACACCTTC | CASRGTGRANYGYTF
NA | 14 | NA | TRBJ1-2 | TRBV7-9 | TGTGCCAGCAGCGCCTCGGGAGGGTCCTATGGCTACACCTTC | CASSASGGSYGYTF
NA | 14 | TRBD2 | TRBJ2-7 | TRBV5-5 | TGTGCCAGCGTGCCGGGACTAGCGGACTACGAGCAGTACTTC | CASVPGLADYEQYF
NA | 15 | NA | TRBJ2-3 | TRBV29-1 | TGCAGCGTCTCCAAGGCGACAGGCGGCGCAGATACGCAGTATTTT | CSVSKATGGADTQYF
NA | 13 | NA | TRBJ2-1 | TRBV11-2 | TGTGCCACGGCGCTCCGGGTTTACAATGAGCAGTTCTTC | CATALRVYNEQFF